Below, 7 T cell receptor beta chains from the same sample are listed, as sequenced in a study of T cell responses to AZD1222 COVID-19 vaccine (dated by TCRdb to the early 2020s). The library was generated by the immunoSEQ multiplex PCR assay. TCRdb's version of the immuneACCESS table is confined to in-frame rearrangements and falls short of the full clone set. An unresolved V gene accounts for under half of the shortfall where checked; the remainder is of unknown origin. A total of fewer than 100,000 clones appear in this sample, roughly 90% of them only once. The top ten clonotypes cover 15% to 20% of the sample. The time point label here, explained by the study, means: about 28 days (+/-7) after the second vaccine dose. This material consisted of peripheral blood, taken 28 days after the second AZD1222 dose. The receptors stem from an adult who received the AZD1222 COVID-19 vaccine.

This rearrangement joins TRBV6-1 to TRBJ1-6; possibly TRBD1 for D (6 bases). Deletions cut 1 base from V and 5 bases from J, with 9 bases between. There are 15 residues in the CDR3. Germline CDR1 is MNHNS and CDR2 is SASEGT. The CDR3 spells CASSEEGHNNSPLHF. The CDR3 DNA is TGTGCCAGCAGTGAAGAGGGACATAATAATTCACCCCTCCACTTT.

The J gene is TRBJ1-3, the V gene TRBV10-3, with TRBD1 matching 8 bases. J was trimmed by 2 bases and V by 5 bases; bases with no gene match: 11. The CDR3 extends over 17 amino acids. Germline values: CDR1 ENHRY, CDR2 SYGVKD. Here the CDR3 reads CAISTTGGIGAGNTIYF. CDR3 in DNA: TGTGCCATCAGTACCACAGGGGGGATCGGTGCTGGAAACACCATATATTTT.

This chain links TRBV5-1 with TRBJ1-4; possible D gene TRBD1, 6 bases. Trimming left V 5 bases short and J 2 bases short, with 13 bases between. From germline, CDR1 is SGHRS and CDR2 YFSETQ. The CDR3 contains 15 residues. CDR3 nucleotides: TGCGCCAGCAGTCGGCAGGGGACTACTAATGAAAAACTGTTTTTT. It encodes CASSRQGTTNEKLFF.

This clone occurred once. The CDR3 loop reads CAIRFGQGDTEAFF. CDR3 nucleotides: TGTGCCATCAGGTTCGGACAGGGGGACACTGAAGCTTTCTTT. The chain has TRBV10-3 and TRBJ1-1; 10 bases map to TRBD1. CDR3 length: 14 residues. Germline-derived CDR1 and CDR2 are ENHRY and SYGVKD. With V trimmed by 6 bases and J by 3 bases, 4 bases remained unmatched.

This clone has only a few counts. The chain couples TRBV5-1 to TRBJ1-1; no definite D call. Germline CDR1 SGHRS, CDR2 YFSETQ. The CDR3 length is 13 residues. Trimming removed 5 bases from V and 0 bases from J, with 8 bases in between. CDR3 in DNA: TGCGCCAGCAGGAACAGCATGAACACTGAAGCTTTCTTT. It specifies CASRNSMNTEAFF.

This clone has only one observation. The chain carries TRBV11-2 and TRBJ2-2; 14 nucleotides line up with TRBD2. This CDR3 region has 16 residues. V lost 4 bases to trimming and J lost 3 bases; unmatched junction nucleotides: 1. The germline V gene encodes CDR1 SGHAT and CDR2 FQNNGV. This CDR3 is CASSSGLAGDTGELFF. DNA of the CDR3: TGTGCCAGCAGCTCGGGACTAGCGGGGGACACCGGGGAGCTGTTTTTT.

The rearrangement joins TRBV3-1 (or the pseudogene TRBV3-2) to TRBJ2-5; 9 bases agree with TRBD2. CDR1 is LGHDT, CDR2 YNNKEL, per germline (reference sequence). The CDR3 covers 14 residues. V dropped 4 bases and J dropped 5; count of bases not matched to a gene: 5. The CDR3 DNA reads TGTGCCAGCAGCCCCGGGACTAGCCCCGAGACCCAGTACTTC. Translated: CASSPGTSPETQYF.